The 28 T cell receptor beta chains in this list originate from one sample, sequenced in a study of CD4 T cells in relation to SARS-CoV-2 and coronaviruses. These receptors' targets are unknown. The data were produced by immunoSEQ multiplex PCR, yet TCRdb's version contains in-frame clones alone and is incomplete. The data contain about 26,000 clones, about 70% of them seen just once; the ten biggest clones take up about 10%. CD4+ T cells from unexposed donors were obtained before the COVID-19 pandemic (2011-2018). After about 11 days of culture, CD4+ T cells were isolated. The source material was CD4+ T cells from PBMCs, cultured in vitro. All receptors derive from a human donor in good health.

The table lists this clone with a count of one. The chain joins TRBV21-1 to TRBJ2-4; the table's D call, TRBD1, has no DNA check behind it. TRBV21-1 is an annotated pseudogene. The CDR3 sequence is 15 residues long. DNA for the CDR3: TGTGCCAGCAGCAAGAAGGGACAGAGAAAAAACATTCAGTACTTC. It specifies CASSKKGQRKNIQYF.

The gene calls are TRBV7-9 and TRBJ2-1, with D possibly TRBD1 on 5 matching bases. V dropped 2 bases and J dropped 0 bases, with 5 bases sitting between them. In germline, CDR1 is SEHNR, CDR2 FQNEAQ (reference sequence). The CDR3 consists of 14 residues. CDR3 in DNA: TGTGCCAGCAGCTTACAGGGCTCCTACAATGAGCAGTTCTTC. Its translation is CASSLQGSYNEQFF.

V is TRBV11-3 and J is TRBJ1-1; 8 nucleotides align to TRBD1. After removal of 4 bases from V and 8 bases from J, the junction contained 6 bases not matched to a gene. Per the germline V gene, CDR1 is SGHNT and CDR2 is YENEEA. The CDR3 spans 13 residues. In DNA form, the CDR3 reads TGTGCCAGCAGCTCACGGACAGGGTCAGAAGCTTTCTTT. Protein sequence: CASSSRTGSEAFF.

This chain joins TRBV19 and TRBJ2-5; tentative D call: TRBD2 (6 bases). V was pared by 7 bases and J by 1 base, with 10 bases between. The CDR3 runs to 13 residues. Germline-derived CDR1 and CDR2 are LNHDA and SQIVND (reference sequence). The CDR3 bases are TGTGCCAGTACCTCGGAGGGCCAAGAGACCCAGTACTTC. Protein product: CASTSEGQETQYF.

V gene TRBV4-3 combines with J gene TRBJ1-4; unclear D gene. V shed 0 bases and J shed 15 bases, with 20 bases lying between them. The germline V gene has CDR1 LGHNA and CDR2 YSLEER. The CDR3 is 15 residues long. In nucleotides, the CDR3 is TGCGCCAGCAGCCAAGATGTGGGCACCAGGCGGGCGATGTTTTTT. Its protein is CASSQDVGTRRAMFF.

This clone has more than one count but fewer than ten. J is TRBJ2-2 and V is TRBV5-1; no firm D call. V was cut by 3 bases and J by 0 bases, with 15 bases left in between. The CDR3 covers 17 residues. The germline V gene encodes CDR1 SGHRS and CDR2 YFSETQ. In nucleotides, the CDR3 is TGCGCCAGCAGCTCTAACCTGGGGATCGCGAACACCGGGGAGCTGTTTTTT. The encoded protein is CASSSNLGIANTGELFF.

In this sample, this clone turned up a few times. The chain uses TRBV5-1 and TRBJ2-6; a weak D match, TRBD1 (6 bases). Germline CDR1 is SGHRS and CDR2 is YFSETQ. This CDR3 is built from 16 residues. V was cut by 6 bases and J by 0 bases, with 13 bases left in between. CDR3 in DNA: TGCGCCAGCACCGGGACACCCGACTCTGGGGCCAACGTCCTGACTTTC. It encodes CASTGTPDSGANVLTF.

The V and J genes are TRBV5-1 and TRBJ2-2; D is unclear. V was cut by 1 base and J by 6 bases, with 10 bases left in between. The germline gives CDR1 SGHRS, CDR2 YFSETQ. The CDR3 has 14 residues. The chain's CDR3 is CASSLIQVPGELFF. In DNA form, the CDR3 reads TGCGCCAGCAGCTTGATCCAGGTCCCCGGGGAGCTGTTTTTT.

The CDR3 nucleotides are TGTGCCAGCTCACCCGGCAATCAGCCCCAGCATTTT. This translates into CASSPGNQPQHF. The V gene is TRBV18, the J gene TRBJ1-5; D remains ambiguous. The ends were cut back, 3 bases at V and 2 bases at J, with 2 bases in the middle. Germline V CDR1 and CDR2: KGHSH, LQKENI. The CDR3 has 12 amino acids. The variable domain in full, completed from reference TRBV18 and TRBJ1-5, reads NAGVMQNPRHLVRRRGQEARLRCSPMKGHSHVYWYRQLPEEGLKFMVYLQKENIIDESGMPKERFSAEFPKEGPSILRIQQVVRGDSAAYFCASSPGNQPQHFGDGTRLSIL.

The CDR3 region is CASSPDGGRFVTGELFF. CDR3 DNA: TGTGCCAGCAGCCCGGATGGGGGGCGCTTCGTCACCGGGGAGCTGTTTTTT. The chain joins TRBV5-4 to TRBJ2-2; D might be TRBD1 or TRBD2, each matching 6 bases. Germline values: CDR1 SGHNT, CDR2 YYREEE (reference sequence). With 4 bases removed from V and 4 bases from J, the gap between germline ends came to 20 bases. The CDR3 consists of 17 residues.

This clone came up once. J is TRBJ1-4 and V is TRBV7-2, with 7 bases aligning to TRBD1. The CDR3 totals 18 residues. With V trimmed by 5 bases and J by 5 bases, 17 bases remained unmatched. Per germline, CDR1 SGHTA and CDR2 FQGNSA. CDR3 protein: CASSPGYRGPRLNEKLFF. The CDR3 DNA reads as TGTGCCAGCAGCCCCGGATACAGGGGACCCAGATTGAATGAAAAACTGTTTTTT. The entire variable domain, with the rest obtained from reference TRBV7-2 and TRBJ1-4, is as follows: GAGVSQSPSNKVTEKGKDVELRCDPISGHTALYWYRQSLGQGLEFLIYFQGNSAPDKSGLPSDRFSAERTGGSVSTLTIQRTQQEDSAVYLCASSPGYRGPRLNEKLFFGSGTQLSVL.

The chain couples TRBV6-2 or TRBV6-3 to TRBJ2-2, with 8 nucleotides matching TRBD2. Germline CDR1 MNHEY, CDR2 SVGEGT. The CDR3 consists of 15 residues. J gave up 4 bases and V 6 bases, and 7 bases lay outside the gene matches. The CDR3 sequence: CASSRTSRVTGELFF. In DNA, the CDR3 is TGTGCCAGCAGCCGGACTAGCCGAGTCACCGGGGAGCTGTTTTTT.

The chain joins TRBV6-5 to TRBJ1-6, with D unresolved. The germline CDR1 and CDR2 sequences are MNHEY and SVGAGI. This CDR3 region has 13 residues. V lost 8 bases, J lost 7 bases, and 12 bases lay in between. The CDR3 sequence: CASATGQNSPLHF. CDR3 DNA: TGTGCCAGCGCGACCGGGCAAAATTCACCCCTCCACTTT.

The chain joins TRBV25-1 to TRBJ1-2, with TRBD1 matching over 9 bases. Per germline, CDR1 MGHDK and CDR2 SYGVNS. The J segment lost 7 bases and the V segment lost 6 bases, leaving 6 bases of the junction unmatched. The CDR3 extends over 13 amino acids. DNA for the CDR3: TGTGCCAGCAGAACACAGGGGGCGTTTGGCTACACCTTC. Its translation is CASRTQGAFGYTF.

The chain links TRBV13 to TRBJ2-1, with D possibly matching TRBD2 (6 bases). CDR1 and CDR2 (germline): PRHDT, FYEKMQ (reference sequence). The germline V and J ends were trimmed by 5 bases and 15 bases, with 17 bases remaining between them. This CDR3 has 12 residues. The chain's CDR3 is CASSQRTTRRFF. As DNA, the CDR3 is TGTGCCAGCAGCCAGAGGACTACAAGGCGGTTCTTC.

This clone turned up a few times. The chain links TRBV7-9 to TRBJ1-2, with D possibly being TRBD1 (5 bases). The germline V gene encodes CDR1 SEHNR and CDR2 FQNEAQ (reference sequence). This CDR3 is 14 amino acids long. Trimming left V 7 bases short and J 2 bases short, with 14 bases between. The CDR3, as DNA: TGTGCCAGCACCCGGGACGGTAGAAACTATGGCTACACCTTC. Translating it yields CASTRDGRNYGYTF.

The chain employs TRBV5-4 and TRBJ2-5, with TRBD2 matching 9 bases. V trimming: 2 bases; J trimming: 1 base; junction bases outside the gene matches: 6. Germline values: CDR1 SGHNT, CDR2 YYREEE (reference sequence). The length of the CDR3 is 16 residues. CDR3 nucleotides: TGTGCCAGCAGCTTAGAAGGCGGGAGGGCCCAAGAGACCCAGTACTTC. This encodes CASSLEGGRAQETQYF. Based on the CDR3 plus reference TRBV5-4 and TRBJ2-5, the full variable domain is ETGVTQSPTHLIKTRGQQVTLRCSSQSGHNTVSWYQQALGQGPQFIFQYYREEENGRGNFPPRFSGLQFPNYSSELNVNALELDDSALYLCASSLEGGRAQETQYFGPGTRLLVL.

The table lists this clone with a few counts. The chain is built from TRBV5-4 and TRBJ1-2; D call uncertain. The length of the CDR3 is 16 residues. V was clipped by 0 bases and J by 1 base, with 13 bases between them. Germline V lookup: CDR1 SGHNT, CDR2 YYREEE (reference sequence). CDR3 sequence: CASSLDPRPLNYGYTF. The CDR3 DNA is TGTGCCAGCAGCTTGGATCCGCGACCGCTTAACTATGGCTACACCTTC. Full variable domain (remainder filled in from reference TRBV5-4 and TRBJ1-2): ETGVTQSPTHLIKTRGQQVTLRCSSQSGHNTVSWYQQALGQGPQFIFQYYREEENGRGNFPPRFSGLQFPNYSSELNVNALELDDSALYLCASSLDPRPLNYGYTFGSGTRLTVV.

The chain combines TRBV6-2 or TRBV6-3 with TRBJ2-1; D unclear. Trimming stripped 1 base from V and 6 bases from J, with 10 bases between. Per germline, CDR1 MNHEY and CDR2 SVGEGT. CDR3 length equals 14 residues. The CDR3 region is CASSYYTKANEQFF. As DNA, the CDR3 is TGTGCCAGCAGTTACTACACCAAAGCCAATGAGCAGTTCTTC.

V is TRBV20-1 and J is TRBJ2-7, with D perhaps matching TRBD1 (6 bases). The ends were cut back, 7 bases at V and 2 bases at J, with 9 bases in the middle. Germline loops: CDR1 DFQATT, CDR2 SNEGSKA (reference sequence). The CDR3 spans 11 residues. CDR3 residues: CSGQATYEQYF. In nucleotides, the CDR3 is TGCAGTGGACAGGCAACCTACGAGCAGTACTTC.

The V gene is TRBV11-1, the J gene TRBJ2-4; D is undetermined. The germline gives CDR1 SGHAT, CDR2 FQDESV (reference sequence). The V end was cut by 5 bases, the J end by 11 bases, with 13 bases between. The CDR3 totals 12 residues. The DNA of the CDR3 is TGTGCCAGCAGCACCGGGCGGACCGTTCAGTACTTC. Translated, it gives CASSTGRTVQYF.

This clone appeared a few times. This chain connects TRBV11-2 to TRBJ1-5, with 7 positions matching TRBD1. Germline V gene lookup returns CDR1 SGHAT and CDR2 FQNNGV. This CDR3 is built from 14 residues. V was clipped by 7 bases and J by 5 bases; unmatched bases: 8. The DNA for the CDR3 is TGTGCCAGCACCCGGGGACAGCAGGATCAGCCCCAGCATTTT. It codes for CASTRGQQDQPQHF. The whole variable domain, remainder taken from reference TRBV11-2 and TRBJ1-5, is EAGVAQSPRYKIIEKRQSVAFWCNPISGHATLYWYQQILGQGPKLLIQFQNNGVVDDSQLPKDRFSAERLKGVDSTLKIQPAKLEDSAVYLCASTRGQQDQPQHFGDGTRLSIL.

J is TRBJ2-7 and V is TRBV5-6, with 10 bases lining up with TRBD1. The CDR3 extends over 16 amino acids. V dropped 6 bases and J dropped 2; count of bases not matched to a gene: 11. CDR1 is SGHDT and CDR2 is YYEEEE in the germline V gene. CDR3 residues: CASNRGTGAMAYEQYF. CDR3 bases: TGTGCCAGCAACCGAGGGACAGGGGCCATGGCCTACGAGCAGTACTTC.

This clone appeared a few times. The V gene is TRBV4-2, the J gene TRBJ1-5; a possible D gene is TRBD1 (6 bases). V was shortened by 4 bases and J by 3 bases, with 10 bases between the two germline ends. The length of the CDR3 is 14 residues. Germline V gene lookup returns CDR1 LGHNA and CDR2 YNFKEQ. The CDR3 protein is CASSRRTDNQPQHF. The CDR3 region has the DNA TGTGCCAGCAGCCGCAGGACAGACAATCAGCCCCAGCATTTT.

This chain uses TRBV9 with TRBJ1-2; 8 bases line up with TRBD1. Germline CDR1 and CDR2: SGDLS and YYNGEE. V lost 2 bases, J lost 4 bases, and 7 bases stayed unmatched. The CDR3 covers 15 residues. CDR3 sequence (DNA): TGTGCCAGCAGCGTGGAAGGACAGGGCGTCTATGGCTACACCTTC. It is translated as CASSVEGQGVYGYTF.

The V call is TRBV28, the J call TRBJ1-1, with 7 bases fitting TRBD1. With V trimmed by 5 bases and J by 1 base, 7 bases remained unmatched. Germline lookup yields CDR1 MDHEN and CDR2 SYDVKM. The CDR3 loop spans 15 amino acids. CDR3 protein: CASSIPGTANTEAFF. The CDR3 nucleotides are TGTGCCAGCAGTATCCCCGGGACAGCGAACACTGAAGCTTTCTTT.

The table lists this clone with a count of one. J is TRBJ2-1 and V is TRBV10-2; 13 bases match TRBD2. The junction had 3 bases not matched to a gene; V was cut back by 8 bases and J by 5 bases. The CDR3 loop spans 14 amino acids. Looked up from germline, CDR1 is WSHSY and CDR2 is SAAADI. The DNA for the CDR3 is TGCGCCAGCCGACTAGCGGGGGGCGACAATGAGCAGTTCTTC. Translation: CASRLAGGDNEQFF.

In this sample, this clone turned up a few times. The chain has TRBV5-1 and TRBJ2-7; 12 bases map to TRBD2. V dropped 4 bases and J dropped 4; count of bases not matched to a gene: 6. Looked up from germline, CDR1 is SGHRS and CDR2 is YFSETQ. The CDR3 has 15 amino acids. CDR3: CASSPLAGGRYEQYF. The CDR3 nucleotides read TGCGCCAGCAGCCCTCTAGCGGGAGGGAGGTACGAGCAGTACTTC.